This T cell receptor (beta chain) was captured by sequencing in a study of OX40 agonist ivuxolimab in advanced cancers. Study-level background: Dose-escalation cases comprised hepatocellular carcinoma, melanoma, renal cell or head and neck cancer.

Measured with immunoSEQ multiplex PCR; TCRdb has only the in-frame clones, and not every one. The sample carries about 13,000 clones, about 68% recorded once. This receptor was taken from an adult with an advanced solid tumor such as melanoma, head and neck, liver or kidney cancer. The starting material was CD4+ or CD8+ T cells sorted from blood, obtained in a trial of the OX40 agonist ivuxolimab.

CDR3 residues: CATRDFGDTEAFF. CDR3 in DNA: TGTGCCACCAGAGATTTCGGGGACACTGAAGCTTTCTTT. The chain employs TRBV15 and TRBJ1-1, with D unclear. Germline V CDR1 and CDR2: LNHNV, YYDKDF (reference sequence). Between the trimmed V and J ends, which lost 6 bases and 3 bases, there was a span of 11 bases. The CDR3 runs 13 residues.